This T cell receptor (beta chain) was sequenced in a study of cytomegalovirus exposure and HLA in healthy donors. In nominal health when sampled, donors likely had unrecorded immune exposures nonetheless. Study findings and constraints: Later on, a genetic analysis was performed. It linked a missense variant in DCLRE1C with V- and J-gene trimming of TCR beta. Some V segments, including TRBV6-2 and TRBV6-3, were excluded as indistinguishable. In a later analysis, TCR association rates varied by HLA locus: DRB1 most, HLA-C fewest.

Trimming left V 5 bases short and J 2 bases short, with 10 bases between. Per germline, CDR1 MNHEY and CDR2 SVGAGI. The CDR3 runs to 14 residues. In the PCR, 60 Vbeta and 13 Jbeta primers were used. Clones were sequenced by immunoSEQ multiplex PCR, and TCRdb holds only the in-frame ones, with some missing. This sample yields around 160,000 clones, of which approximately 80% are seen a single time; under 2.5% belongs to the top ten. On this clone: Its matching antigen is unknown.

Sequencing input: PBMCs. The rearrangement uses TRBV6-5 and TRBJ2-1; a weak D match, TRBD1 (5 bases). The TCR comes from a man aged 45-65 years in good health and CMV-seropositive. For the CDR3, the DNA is TGTGCCAGCAGTCCCAAAGGGGCCTACAATGAGCAGTTCTTC. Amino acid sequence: CASSPKGAYNEQFF.